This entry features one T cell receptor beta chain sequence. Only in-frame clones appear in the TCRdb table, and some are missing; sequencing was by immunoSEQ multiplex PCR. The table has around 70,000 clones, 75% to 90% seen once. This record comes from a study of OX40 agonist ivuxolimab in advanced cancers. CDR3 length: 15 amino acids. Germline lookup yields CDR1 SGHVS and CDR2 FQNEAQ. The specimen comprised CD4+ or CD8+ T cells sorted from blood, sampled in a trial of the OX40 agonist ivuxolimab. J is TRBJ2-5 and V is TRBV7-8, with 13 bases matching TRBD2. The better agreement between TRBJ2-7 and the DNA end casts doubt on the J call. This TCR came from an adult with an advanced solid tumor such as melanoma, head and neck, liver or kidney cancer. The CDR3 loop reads CASSLTGLAGHEQYF. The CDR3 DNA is TGTGCCAGCAGCTTAACGGGACTAGCGGGACACGAGCAGTACTTC.